This T cell receptor beta chain is from a study of CD8+CD57+ T cells in acquired aplastic anemia. For the study at large: An average of approximately 11 million reads for CD4+ cells was obtained from healthy donors. Points from the study as a whole: Researchers report that fewer than 35 CD8+ CDR3 sequences appeared in both patients and controls.

Germline-derived CDR1 and CDR2 are LNHNV and YYDKDF (reference sequence). CDR3 length: 14 residues. The use of genomic DNA as template underpinned the TCR beta VDJ and CDR3 profiling. TCRdb redid the calling of the reads with MiXCR, one entry per CDR3 protein. The table lists about 200,000 distinct CDR3 sequences, 30% to 35% of them singletons. Remarks on this clonotype: Its cognate antigen is unknown. The junction shows a germline mismatch at one end, possibly a read error.

The sequenced material came from sorted CD4+, CD8+, or CD8+CD57+ T cells (not recorded which) from PBMCs. The source is a human donor in good health, serving as a control. The genes are TRBV15 and TRBJ1-1, with D maybe TRBD1 (6 bases). CDR3 loop: CATSRDPDRLEAFF. The CDR3 coding sequence is TGTGCCACCAGCAGAGATCCCGACAGGCTTGAAGCTTTCTTC.